This entry concerns a single T cell receptor beta chain. No antigen is known for it. Individual cDNA molecules were tagged with unique molecular identifiers. Via MiXCR, TCRdb re-called the 5' RACE reads, giving one row per CDR3 protein. The sample carries under 95,000 distinct CDR3 sequences, 10% to 15% recorded once. The sample is drawn from a study of early T cells in non-severe SARS-CoV-2 infection. Study results and limitations: Using VDJdb, the matching emphasized anti-spike CD8 responses while missing private and CD4 specificities.

With 2 bases clipped from V and 3 bases from J, the junction kept 10 bases outside the gene matches. This CDR3 has 17 amino acids. In germline, CDR1 is SGHTA, CDR2 FQGNSA. The chain recombines TRBV7-2 with TRBJ2-1, with 7 nucleotides matching TRBD1. Sequenced: whole blood. The receptor was isolated from an adult who was a healthcare worker with PCR-confirmed SARS-CoV-2 infection or an uninfected control (not recorded which). The CDR3 protein is CASSLRQGRRVYNEQFF. Written as DNA, the CDR3 is TGTGCCAGCAGCTTACGACAGGGCAGAAGAGTCTACAATGAGCAGTTCTTC.